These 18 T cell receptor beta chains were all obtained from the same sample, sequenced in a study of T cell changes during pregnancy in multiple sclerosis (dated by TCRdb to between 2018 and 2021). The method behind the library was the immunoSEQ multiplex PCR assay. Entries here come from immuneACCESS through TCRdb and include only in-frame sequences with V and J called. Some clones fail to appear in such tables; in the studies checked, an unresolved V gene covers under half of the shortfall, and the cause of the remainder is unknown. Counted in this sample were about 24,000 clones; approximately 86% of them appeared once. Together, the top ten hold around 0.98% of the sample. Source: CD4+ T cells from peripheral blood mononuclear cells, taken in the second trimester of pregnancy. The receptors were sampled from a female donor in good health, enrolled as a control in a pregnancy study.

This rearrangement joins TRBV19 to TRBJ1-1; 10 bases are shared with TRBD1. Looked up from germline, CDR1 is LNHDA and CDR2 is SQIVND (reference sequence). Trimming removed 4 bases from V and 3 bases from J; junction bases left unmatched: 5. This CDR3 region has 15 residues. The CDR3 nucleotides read TGTGCCAGTAGTACCCGGACAGGGGGTCACACTGAAGCTTTCTTT. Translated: CASSTRTGGHTEAFF.

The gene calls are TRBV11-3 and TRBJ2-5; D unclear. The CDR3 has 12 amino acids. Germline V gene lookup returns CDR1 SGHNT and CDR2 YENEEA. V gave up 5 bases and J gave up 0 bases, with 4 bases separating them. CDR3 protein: CASSPNQETQYF. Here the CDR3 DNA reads TGTGCCAGCAGCCCCAACCAAGAGACCCAGTACTTC.

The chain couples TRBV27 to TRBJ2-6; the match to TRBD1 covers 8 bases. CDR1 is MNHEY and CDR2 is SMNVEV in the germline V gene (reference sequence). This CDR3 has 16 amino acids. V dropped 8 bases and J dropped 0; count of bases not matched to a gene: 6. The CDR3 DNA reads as TGTGCCAGCCGGGACAGGCCTAGCTCTGGGGCCAACGTCCTGACTTTC. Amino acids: CASRDRPSSGANVLTF.

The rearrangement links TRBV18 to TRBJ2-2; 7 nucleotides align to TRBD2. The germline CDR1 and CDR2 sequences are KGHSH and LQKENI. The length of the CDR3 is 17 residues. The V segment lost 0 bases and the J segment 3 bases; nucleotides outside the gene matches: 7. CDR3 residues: CASSPPGSGEYTGELFF. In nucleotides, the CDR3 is TGTGCCAGCTCACCACCCGGGAGCGGGGAGTACACCGGGGAGCTGTTTTTT.

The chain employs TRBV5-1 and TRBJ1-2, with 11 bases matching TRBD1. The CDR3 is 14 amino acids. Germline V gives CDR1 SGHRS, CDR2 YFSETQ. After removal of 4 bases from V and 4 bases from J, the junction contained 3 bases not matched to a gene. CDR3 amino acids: CASSGTGGSYGYTF. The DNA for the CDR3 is TGCGCCAGCAGCGGGACAGGGGGTAGCTATGGCTACACCTTC.

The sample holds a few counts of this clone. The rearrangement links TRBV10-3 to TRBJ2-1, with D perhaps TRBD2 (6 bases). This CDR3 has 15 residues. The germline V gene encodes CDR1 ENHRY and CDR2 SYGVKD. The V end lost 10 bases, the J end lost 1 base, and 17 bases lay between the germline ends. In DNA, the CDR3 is TGTGCCACCCGCGGGGAAGCACTATCCTACAATGAGCAGTTCTTC. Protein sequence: CATRGEALSYNEQFF.

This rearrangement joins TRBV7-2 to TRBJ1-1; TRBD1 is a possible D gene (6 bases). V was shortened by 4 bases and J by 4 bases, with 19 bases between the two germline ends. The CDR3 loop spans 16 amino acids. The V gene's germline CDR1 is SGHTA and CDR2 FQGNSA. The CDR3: CASSSRGGRGSTEAFF. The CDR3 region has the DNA TGTGCCAGCAGCTCCCGGGGGGGCAGGGGATCCACTGAAGCTTTCTTT.

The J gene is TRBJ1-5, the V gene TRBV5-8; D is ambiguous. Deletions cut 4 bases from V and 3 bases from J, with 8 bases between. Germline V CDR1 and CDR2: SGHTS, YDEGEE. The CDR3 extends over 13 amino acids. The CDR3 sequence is CASSHKFNQPQHF. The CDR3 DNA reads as TGTGCCAGCAGCCACAAATTCAATCAGCCCCAGCATTTT. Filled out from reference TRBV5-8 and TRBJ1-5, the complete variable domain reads EAGVTQSPTHLIKTRGQQATLRCSPISGHTSVYWYQQALGLGLQFLLWYDEGEERNRGNFPPRFSGRQFPNYSSELNVNALELEDSALYLCASSHKFNQPQHFGDGTRLSIL.

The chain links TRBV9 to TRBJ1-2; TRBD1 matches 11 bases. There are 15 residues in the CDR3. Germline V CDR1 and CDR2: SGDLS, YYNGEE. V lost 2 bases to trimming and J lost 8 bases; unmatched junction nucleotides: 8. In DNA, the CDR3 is TGTGCCAGCAGCGTGGGACAGGGGGGCCCCAAGGGCTACACCTTC. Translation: CASSVGQGGPKGYTF. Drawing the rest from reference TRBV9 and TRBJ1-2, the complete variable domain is DSGVTQTPKHLITATGQRVTLRCSPRSGDLSVYWYQQSLDQGLQFLIQYYNGEERAKGNILERFSAQQFPDLHSELNLSSLELGDSALYFCASSVGQGGPKGYTFGSGTRLTVV.

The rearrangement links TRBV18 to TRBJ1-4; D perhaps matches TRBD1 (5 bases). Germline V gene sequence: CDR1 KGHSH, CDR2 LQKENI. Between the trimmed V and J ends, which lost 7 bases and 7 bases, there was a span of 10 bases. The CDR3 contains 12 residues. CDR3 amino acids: CASWGGPEKLFF. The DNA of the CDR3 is TGTGCCAGCTGGGGGGGACCTGAAAAACTGTTTTTT. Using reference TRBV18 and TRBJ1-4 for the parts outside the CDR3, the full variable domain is NAGVMQNPRHLVRRRGQEARLRCSPMKGHSHVYWYRQLPEEGLKFMVYLQKENIIDESGMPKERFSAEFPKEGPSILRIQQVVRGDSAAYFCASWGGPEKLFFGSGTQLSVL.

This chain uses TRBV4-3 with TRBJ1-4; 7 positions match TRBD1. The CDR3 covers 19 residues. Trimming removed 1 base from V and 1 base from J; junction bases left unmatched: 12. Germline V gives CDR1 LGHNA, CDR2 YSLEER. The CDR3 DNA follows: TGCGCCAGCAGCCAAGGGGTGACAGGGTGGCTTAAAACTAATGAAAAACTGTTTTTT. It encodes CASSQGVTGWLKTNEKLFF.

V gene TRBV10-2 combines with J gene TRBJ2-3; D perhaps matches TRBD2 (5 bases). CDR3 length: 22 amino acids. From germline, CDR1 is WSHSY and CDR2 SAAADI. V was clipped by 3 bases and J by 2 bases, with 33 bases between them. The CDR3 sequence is CASSDFVQKFLNTGSYTDTQYF. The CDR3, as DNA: TGCGCCAGCAGTGACTTTGTCCAAAAATTCCTTAATACGGGAAGTTACACAGATACGCAGTATTTT.

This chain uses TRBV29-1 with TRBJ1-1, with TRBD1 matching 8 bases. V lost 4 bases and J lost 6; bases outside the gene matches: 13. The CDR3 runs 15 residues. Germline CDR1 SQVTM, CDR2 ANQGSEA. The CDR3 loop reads CSVGLGDRRNAEAFF. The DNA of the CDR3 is TGCAGCGTTGGACTCGGGGACAGGAGAAACGCTGAAGCTTTCTTT.

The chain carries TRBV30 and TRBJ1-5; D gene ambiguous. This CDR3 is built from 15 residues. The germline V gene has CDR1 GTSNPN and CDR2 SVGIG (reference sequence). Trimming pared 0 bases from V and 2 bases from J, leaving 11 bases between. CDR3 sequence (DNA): TGTGCCTGGAGTGTACTAGGGCTGCGCAATCAGCCCCAGCATTTT. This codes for CAWSVLGLRNQPQHF.

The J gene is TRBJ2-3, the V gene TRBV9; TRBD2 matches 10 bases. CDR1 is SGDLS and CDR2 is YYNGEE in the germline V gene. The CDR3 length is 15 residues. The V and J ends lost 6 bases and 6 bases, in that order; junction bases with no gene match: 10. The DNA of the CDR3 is TGTGCCAGCAAGAGAGCGGGAGGGCCAAGGGATACGCAGTATTTT. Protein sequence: CASKRAGGPRDTQYF.

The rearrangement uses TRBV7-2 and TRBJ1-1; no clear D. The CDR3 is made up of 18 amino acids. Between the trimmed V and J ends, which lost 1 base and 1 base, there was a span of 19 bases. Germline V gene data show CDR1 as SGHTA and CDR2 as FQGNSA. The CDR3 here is CASSLVVKLGASNTEAFF. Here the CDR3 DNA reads TGTGCCAGCAGCTTAGTAGTGAAGCTCGGAGCCTCGAACACTGAAGCTTTCTTT.

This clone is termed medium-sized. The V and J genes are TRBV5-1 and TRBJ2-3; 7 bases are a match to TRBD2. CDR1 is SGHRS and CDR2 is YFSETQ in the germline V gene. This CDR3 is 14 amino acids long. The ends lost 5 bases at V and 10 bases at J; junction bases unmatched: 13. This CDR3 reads CASSASGDTQAQYF. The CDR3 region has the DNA TGCGCCAGCAGTGCTAGCGGAGACACTCAGGCGCAGTATTTT.

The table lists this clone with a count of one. As DNA, the CDR3 is TGCGCCAGCAGCTTGGCCGGCAGACAGCAACCACCCGGGGAGCTGTTTTTT. This gives the protein CASSLAGRQQPPGELFF. The rearrangement uses TRBV5-1 and TRBJ2-2; a weak D match, TRBD1 (5 bases). This CDR3 has 17 amino acids. CDR1 is SGHRS and CDR2 is YFSETQ in the germline V gene. Trimming left V 0 bases short and J 6 bases short, with 18 bases between.